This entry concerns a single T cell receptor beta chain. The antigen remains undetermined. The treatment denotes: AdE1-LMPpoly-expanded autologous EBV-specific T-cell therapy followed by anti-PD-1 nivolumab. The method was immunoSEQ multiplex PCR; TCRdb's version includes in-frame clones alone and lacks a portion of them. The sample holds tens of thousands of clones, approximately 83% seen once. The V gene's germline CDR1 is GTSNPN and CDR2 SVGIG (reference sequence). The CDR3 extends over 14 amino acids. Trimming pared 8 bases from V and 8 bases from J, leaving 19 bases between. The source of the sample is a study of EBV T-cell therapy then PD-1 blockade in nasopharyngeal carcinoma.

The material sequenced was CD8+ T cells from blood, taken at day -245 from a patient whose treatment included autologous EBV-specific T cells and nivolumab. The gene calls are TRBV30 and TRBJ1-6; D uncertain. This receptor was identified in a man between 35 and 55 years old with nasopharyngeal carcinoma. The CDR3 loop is CAGGYGLEYSPLHF. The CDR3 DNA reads TGTGCCGGTGGGTACGGGTTAGAATATTCACCCCTCCACTTT.